These 28 T cell receptor beta chains originate from one sample sequenced in a study of blood T cell repertoires in COVID-19. Profiling relied on immunoSEQ multiplex PCR, and the TCRdb table lists in-frame clones only, not all of them. The sample contains about 240,000 clones, around 83% of which appear only once. Source material: peripheral blood. These TCRs come from an elderly woman with acute or convalescent COVID-19.

The genes are TRBV4-1 and TRBJ1-4, with D perhaps TRBD1 (5 bases). V was trimmed by 3 bases and J by 0 bases, leaving 11 bases between them. The CDR3 is made up of 16 amino acids. CDR1 and CDR2 from the germline V gene are MGHRA and YSYEKL. CDR3 sequence: CASSHQGAATNEKLFF. CDR3 DNA: TGCGCCAGCAGCCACCAGGGCGCCGCAACTAATGAAAAACTGTTTTTT.

The chain has TRBV10-3 and TRBJ1-2, with D perhaps matching TRBD1 (5 bases). The V end was cut by 2 bases, the J end by 7 bases, with 11 bases between. The CDR3 has 13 amino acids. Germline CDR1 is ENHRY and CDR2 is SYGVKD. CDR3 in amino acids: CAISEVDGGGYTF. The DNA for the CDR3 is TGTGCCATCAGTGAGGTGGACGGGGGTGGCTACACCTTC.

V is TRBV3-1 (or the pseudogene TRBV3-2) and J is TRBJ1-2; TRBD1 agrees at 7 bases. J lost 2 bases, V lost 7 bases, and 7 bases had no gene match. Germline V gene data show CDR1 as LGHDT and CDR2 as YNNKEL (reference sequence). The CDR3 is 14 amino acids. The CDR3 DNA sequence: TGTGCCAGCACCCCCGGACAGGAGAACTATGGCTACACCTTC. This sequence encodes CASTPGQENYGYTF.

This clone has just one count. V and J are TRBV30 and TRBJ2-1, with D possibly TRBD2 on 6 matching bases. Germline values: CDR1 GTSNPN, CDR2 SVGIG (reference sequence). CDR3 size: 13 residues. The V gene lost 0 bases and the J gene lost 12 bases, with 15 bases spanning the gap. CDR3 residues: CAWSVRRGTPQFF. DNA for the CDR3: TGTGCCTGGAGTGTCCGTCGGGGGACGCCGCAGTTCTTC.

J is TRBJ2-4 and V is TRBV7-8, with 9 bases identical to TRBD1. This CDR3 has 15 amino acids. V was clipped by 2 bases and J by 7 bases; unmatched bases: 6. Germline V gene lookup returns CDR1 SGHVS and CDR2 FQNEAQ. CDR3 DNA sequence: TGTGCCAGCAGCTTATTGGGGACAGGGAGGAACATTCAGTACTTC. It translates to CASSLLGTGRNIQYF.

V usage is TRBV28 and J usage is TRBJ1-2, with TRBD1 as a possible D gene (5 bases). This CDR3 contains 12 residues. Germline V CDR1 and CDR2: MDHEN, SYDVKM. Trimming stripped 5 bases from V and 5 bases from J, with 9 bases between. The CDR3 nucleotides are TGTGCCAGCAGTGGACACCCGTATGGCTACACCTTC. As protein: CASSGHPYGYTF.

The chain uses TRBV9 and TRBJ1-2; the match to TRBD1 covers 7 bases. Losses at the gene ends were 4 bases for V and 0 bases for J; bases not matched to a gene: 3. Germline loops: CDR1 SGDLS, CDR2 YYNGEE. The CDR3 is made up of 14 amino acids. DNA of the CDR3: TGTGCCAGCAGCACGGGACAGCCTAACTATGGCTACACCTTC. Residues: CASSTGQPNYGYTF.

The rearrangement links TRBV27 to TRBJ2-6, with a tentative D call TRBD1 (6 bases). Between the trimmed V and J ends, which lost 5 bases and 1 base, there was a span of 21 bases. Germline values: CDR1 MNHEY, CDR2 SMNVEV (reference sequence). The CDR3 has 19 residues. The CDR3 DNA is TGTGCCAGCAGTGTAGGGCGTACAGGGACCAATTCTGGGGCCAACGTCCTGACTTTC. It is translated as CASSVGRTGTNSGANVLTF.

The chain carries TRBV18 and TRBJ1-5, with TRBD1 matching over 8 bases. The J segment lost 1 base and the V segment lost 4 bases, leaving 6 bases of the junction unmatched. The CDR3 is made up of 16 amino acids. CDR1 and CDR2 from the germline V gene are KGHSH and LQKENI. The CDR3 region has the DNA TGTGCCAGCTCACAGACAGGGGAAGTAAGCAATCAGCCCCAGCATTTT. The encoded protein is CASSQTGEVSNQPQHF.

The chain joins TRBV7-2 to TRBJ2-3; D possibly corresponds to TRBD2 (7 bases). This CDR3 region has 15 residues. The germline CDR1 and CDR2 sequences are SGHTA and FQGNSA. V lost 2 bases to trimming and J lost 4 bases, with 13 bases between them. The CDR3 protein is CASSLPGGVADTQYF. The DNA of the CDR3 is TGTGCCAGCAGCTTACCGGGGGGCGTTGCAGATACGCAGTATTTT.

CDR3 nucleotides: TGTGCCAGCAAACGAGGGCCCGCGAACACCGGGGAGCTGTTTTTT. Its protein product is CASKRGPANTGELFF. The J gene is TRBJ2-2, the V gene TRBV6-5, with a weak D call TRBD2 (5 bases). This CDR3 is 15 amino acids long. The ends were cut back, 7 bases at V and 0 bases at J, with 12 bases in the middle. Germline CDR1 is MNHEY and CDR2 is SVGAGI.

V gene TRBV5-5 combines with J gene TRBJ1-4, with 7 bases matching TRBD1. Germline V gives CDR1 SGHKS, CDR2 YYEKEE (reference sequence). V gave up 4 bases and J gave up 4 bases; unmatched junction bases: 4. The CDR3 consists of 14 residues. The CDR3 DNA follows: TGTGCCAGCAGCCCCCCAGGGGGTAATGAAAAACTGTTTTTT. Translated: CASSPPGGNEKLFF.

The rearrangement links TRBV19 to TRBJ2-1, with TRBD2 identical over 10 bases. The V gene's germline CDR1 is LNHDA and CDR2 SQIVND (reference sequence). The J segment lost 0 bases and the V segment lost 5 bases, leaving 4 bases of the junction unmatched. CDR3 length: 16 residues. The CDR3 nucleotides read TGTGCCAGTAGTCCCGGACTAGCGGTCTCCTACAATGAGCAGTTCTTC. This codes for CASSPGLAVSYNEQFF.

This clone was detected only once. The gene calls are TRBV6-5 and TRBJ1-1; TRBD1 is a possible D gene (5 bases). Trimming removed 7 bases at V and 3 bases at J, with 12 bases between. Germline V CDR1 and CDR2: MNHEY, SVGAGI. The CDR3 sequence is 13 residues long. CDR3 bases: TGTGCCAGCACCAGGGCGTGGGACACTGAAGCTTTCTTT. Amino acids: CASTRAWDTEAFF.

This chain uses TRBV7-9 with TRBJ2-3; TRBD2 might be the D (6 bases). Germline CDR1 is SEHNR and CDR2 is FQNEAQ (reference sequence). This CDR3 comprises 17 residues. The V end was cut by 1 base, the J end by 2 bases, with 16 bases between. The CDR3 sequence is CASSLEGLAIVTDTQYF. CDR3 sequence (DNA): TGTGCCAGCAGCTTAGAAGGGCTAGCGATCGTCACAGATACGCAGTATTTT. The variable domain in full, completed from reference TRBV7-9 and TRBJ2-3, reads DTGVSQNPRHKITKRGQNVTFRCDPISEHNRLYWYRQTLGQGPEFLTYFQNEAQLEKSRLLSDRFSAERPKGSFSTLEIQRTEQGDSAMYLCASSLEGLAIVTDTQYFGPGTRLTVL.

The gene calls are TRBV5-1 and TRBJ2-5; D possibly corresponds to TRBD2 (6 bases). Between the trimmed V and J ends, which lost 0 bases and 5 bases, there was a span of 11 bases. This CDR3 has 14 amino acids. CDR1 is SGHRS, CDR2 YFSETQ, per germline. The CDR3 spells CASSLAGVWETQYF. In nucleotides, the CDR3 is TGCGCCAGCAGCTTGGCGGGGGTGTGGGAGACCCAGTACTTC.

This chain uses TRBV28 with TRBJ1-2; D unclear. The V gene's germline CDR1 is MDHEN and CDR2 SYDVKM. The length of the CDR3 is 12 residues. The CDR3 spells CATQEVHYGYTF. CDR3 in DNA: TGTGCGACCCAGGAGGTGCACTATGGCTACACCTTC.

The chain is built from TRBV7-3 and TRBJ2-2; the D gene is possibly TRBD2 (5 bases). This CDR3 is 13 amino acids long. Germline V lookup: CDR1 SGHTA, CDR2 FQGTGA. With 2 bases removed from V and 6 bases from J, the gap between germline ends came to 7 bases. The CDR3 DNA reads TGTGCCAGCAGCTTACAGAGGGCCGGGGAGCTGTTTTTT. It specifies CASSLQRAGELFF. The full variable domain, completed using reference TRBV7-3 and TRBJ2-2, is GAGVSQTPSNKVTEKGKYVELRCDPISGHTALYWYRQSLGQGPEFLIYFQGTGAADDSGLPNDRFFAVRPEGSVSTLKIQRTERGDSAVYLCASSLQRAGELFFGEGSRLTVL.

The V call is TRBV3-1 (or the pseudogene TRBV3-2), the J call TRBJ1-2; 7 bases match TRBD1. Germline CDR1 reads LGHDT; CDR2 reads YNNKEL (reference sequence). This CDR3 is 13 amino acids long. V was clipped by 3 bases and J by 6 bases; unmatched bases: 4. This chain's CDR3 is CASSQDRSHGYTF. The DNA of the CDR3 is TGTGCCAGCAGCCAGGACAGGAGCCATGGCTACACCTTC.

The chain uses TRBV28 and TRBJ2-2; tentatively, D is TRBD1 (6 bases). V lost 3 bases and J lost 0, with 23 bases in between. This CDR3 contains 20 residues. The germline CDR1 and CDR2 sequences are MDHEN and SYDVKM. The CDR3 sequence is CASSFTPSDRIPSNTGELFF. The CDR3 coding sequence is TGTGCCAGCAGTTTCACCCCCTCGGACAGAATACCTTCGAACACCGGGGAGCTGTTTTTT.

This chain links TRBV30 with TRBJ1-6, with TRBD1 as a possible D gene (6 bases). Germline CDR1 is GTSNPN and CDR2 is SVGIG (reference sequence). This CDR3 spans 13 amino acids. V shed 3 bases and J shed 5 bases, with 8 bases lying between them. CDR3 in DNA: TGTGCCTGGAGAGCAGGGGATAATTCACCCCTCCACTTT. This translates into CAWRAGDNSPLHF.

This chain connects TRBV7-8 to TRBJ1-2; maybe TRBD1 (6 bases). The germline V and J ends were trimmed by 5 bases and 2 bases, with 9 bases remaining between them. The CDR3 is 13 residues long. Germline values: CDR1 SGHVS, CDR2 FQNEAQ. The DNA of the CDR3 is TGTGCCAGCAGCCGGACAGAGAACTATGGCTACACCTTC. Amino acid sequence: CASSRTENYGYTF.

This chain links TRBV5-1 with TRBJ1-2, with 8 bases aligning to TRBD1. The CDR3 is 15 residues long. Germline assignment: CDR1 SGHRS and CDR2 YFSETQ. V shed 4 bases and J 6 bases; nucleotides not matched to a gene: 11. The CDR3, as DNA: TGCGCCAGCAGCCGGCGGACAGGGACGGAGGATGGCTACACCTTC. Translation: CASSRRTGTEDGYTF. The whole variable domain, remainder taken from reference TRBV5-1 and TRBJ1-2, is KAGVTQTPRYLIKTRGQQVTLSCSPISGHRSVSWYQQTPGQGLQFLFEYFSETQRNKGNFPGRFSGRQFSNSRSEMNVSTLELGDSALYLCASSRRTGTEDGYTFGSGTRLTVV.

The V and J genes are TRBV6-5 and TRBJ1-1, with D unresolved. This CDR3 has 13 amino acids. With 5 bases removed from V and 3 bases from J, the gap between germline ends came to 10 bases. The germline V gene encodes CDR1 MNHEY and CDR2 SVGAGI. The CDR3 nucleotides read TGTGCCAGCAGTCGTGACGGGGACACTGAAGCTTTCTTT. The encoded protein is CASSRDGDTEAFF.

This clone was seen once. The V call is TRBV7-9, the J call TRBJ2-7; D is perhaps TRBD2 (5 bases). The germline V gene encodes CDR1 SEHNR and CDR2 FQNEAQ (reference sequence). The CDR3 covers 13 residues. Trimming pared 5 bases from V and 6 bases from J, leaving 14 bases between. CDR3 amino acids: CASSPTRGSEQYF. In nucleotides, the CDR3 is TGTGCCAGCAGCCCCACCCGGGGTTCCGAGCAGTACTTC.

This chain joins TRBV7-2 and TRBJ1-2; D unclear. Germline V CDR1 and CDR2: SGHTA, FQGNSA. This CDR3 has 14 amino acids. With 2 bases removed from V and 8 bases from J, the gap between germline ends came to 15 bases. The CDR3 coding sequence is TGTGCCAGCAGCTTACCATGGGGAGAGGACGGCTACACCTTC. Its protein is CASSLPWGEDGYTF.

There are a few counts of this clone. This chain links TRBV28 with TRBJ1-5; no firm D call. Germline V gene sequence: CDR1 MDHEN, CDR2 SYDVKM. The CDR3 extends over 15 amino acids. Trimming pared 3 bases from V and 4 bases from J, leaving 13 bases between. CDR3 sequence (DNA): TGTGCCAGCAGTTTTCCATCGAGCTCAAATCAGCCCCAGCATTTT. Protein product: CASSFPSSSNQPQHF.

The chain employs TRBV11-1 and TRBJ2-1, with 9 positions matching TRBD1. The CDR3 loop spans 14 amino acids. Germline-derived CDR1 and CDR2 are SGHAT and FQDESV (reference sequence). The V and J ends lost 4 bases and 8 bases, in that order; junction bases with no gene match: 6. This chain's CDR3 is CASSSQGAGDEQFF. The CDR3 DNA sequence: TGTGCCAGCAGCTCACAGGGGGCGGGCGATGAGCAGTTCTTC.